The clone carrying this T cell receptor (beta chain) has just a few counts. Its specificity is not known. Assay: immunoSEQ multiplex PCR; the TCRdb copy retains only in-frame clones and omits some. This table holds more than 20,000 clones, roughly four fifths found once. Time point meaning: week 23, last vaccination. One vaccine dose held 300 ug of mutant IDH1 20-mer peptide and came with topical imiquimod. These data are taken from a study of a mutant IDH1 vaccine in newly diagnosed glioma. Study context: Patients were started on vaccination 4-6 weeks after radiotherapy alone, or with temozolomide cycles. Treated patients, averaging roughly 40 years, were approximately 60% male and about 38% female. Standard pretreatment was either radiotherapy, temozolomide, or, for most, radiochemotherapy with temozolomide.

Study results and limitations: Patients mounted vaccine-induced immune responses in 90% to 95% of cases.

The V and J ends lost 1 base and 7 bases respectively, with 10 bases between them. The CDR3 extends over 13 amino acids. CDR1 is SGHVS and CDR2 is FNYEAQ in the germline V gene. The chain couples TRBV7-6 to TRBJ1-2, with D possibly matching TRBD1 (5 bases). This receptor was identified in a man between 25 and 39 years old with glioma. Sample: PBMCs, taken from a glioma patient whose treatment included an IDH1 peptide vaccine. In DNA, the CDR3 is TGTGCCAGCAGCTTAGAGGGGCGGGGTGGCTACACCTTC. Protein product: CASSLEGRGGYTF.